This TCR beta chain was recorded in a study of T cell responses to AZD1222 COVID-19 vaccine. Sequencing used immunoSEQ multiplex PCR; TCRdb keeps in-frame clones, though not all of them. The data contain just under 75,000 clones, about three quarters of them singletons. The CDR3 consists of 17 residues. Trimming left V 2 bases short and J 6 bases short, with 19 bases between. The germline V gene has CDR1 SEHNR and CDR2 FQNEAQ (reference sequence). Sequencing used peripheral blood, obtained 28 days after the second AZD1222 dose. The sequence was obtained from an adult who received the AZD1222 COVID-19 vaccine. The V and J genes are TRBV7-9 and TRBJ2-2; D gene unclear. The DNA of the CDR3 is TGTGCCAGCAGCTTAAGGAAAGGCCAGGCAAATCCCGGGGAGCTGTTTTTT. It is translated as CASSLRKGQANPGELFF.